This passage covers 17 T cell receptor beta chains from one sample sequenced in a study of blood T cell repertoires in COVID-19. TCRdb's copy holds only in-frame clones and misses some; the assay was immunoSEQ multiplex PCR. The sample contains 100,000 to 150,000 clones, roughly 80% of which appear only once. The sequencing sample was made of peripheral blood. The receptor source for this set is a woman aged 30 to 39 who had recovered from COVID-19.

The V gene is TRBV5-8, the J gene TRBJ1-2; D ambiguous. Germline V gives CDR1 SGHTS, CDR2 YDEGEE. The CDR3 totals 11 residues. Trimming took off 5 bases at V and 6 bases at J, with 8 bases between the two ends. For the CDR3, the DNA is TGTGCCAGCAGGGAGAATGATGGCTACACCTTC. As protein: CASRENDGYTF.

The chain has TRBV5-6 and TRBJ2-2; weak D call: TRBD1 (6 bases). Germline V lookup: CDR1 SGHDT, CDR2 YYEEEE. The CDR3 is made up of 16 amino acids. V was trimmed by 0 bases and J by 3 bases, leaving 12 bases between them. CDR3 sequence reads: CASSLGAGAHTGELFF. Written as DNA, the CDR3 is TGTGCCAGCAGCTTGGGGGCAGGGGCGCACACCGGGGAGCTGTTTTTT.

A single count supports this clone. The CDR3 sequence: CASSPDRGPETYGYTF. CDR3 sequence (DNA): TGTGCCAGCTCACCGGACAGGGGTCCCGAAACCTATGGCTACACCTTC. The chain uses TRBV18 and TRBJ1-2, with 9 bases matching TRBD1. After removal of 3 bases from V and 4 bases from J, the junction contained 9 bases not matched to a gene. This CDR3 region has 16 residues. The germline V gene has CDR1 KGHSH and CDR2 LQKENI.

This clone has only a few counts. V usage is TRBV20-1 and J usage is TRBJ1-2; TRBD1 matches at 7 bases. Unmatched junction bases numbered 4, after V lost 3 bases and J lost 0 bases. This CDR3 is built from 14 residues. From germline, CDR1 is DFQATT and CDR2 SNEGSKA (reference sequence). CDR3 sequence: CSASRTGSNYGYTF. DNA of the CDR3: TGCAGTGCTAGTAGGACAGGCTCTAACTATGGCTACACCTTC.

J is TRBJ2-5 and V is TRBV5-4; D is possibly TRBD2 (5 bases). The germline gives CDR1 SGHNT, CDR2 YYREEE (reference sequence). Deletions cut 3 bases from V and 3 bases from J, with 12 bases between. This CDR3 comprises 14 residues. The CDR3, as DNA: TGTGCCAGCAGCTCAAGGACGGGGAAAGAGACCCAGTACTTC. This encodes CASSSRTGKETQYF.

This chain uses TRBV4-1 with TRBJ2-5, with 8 bases that match TRBD1. CDR1 MGHRA and CDR2 YSYEKL come from the germline V gene. CDR3 length: 14 amino acids. The J segment lost 5 bases and the V segment lost 6 bases, leaving 8 bases of the junction unmatched. The CDR3, as DNA: TGCGCCAGCAGGGATCGACAGGGGACGGAGACCCAGTACTTC. As protein: CASRDRQGTETQYF.

This chain joins TRBV7-2 and TRBJ2-7; D gene ambiguous. CDR1 is SGHTA and CDR2 is FQGNSA in the germline V gene. V was cut by 1 base and J by 5 bases, with 6 bases left in between. The CDR3 spans 12 residues. CDR3 loop: CASSLDLDEQYF. As DNA, the CDR3 is TGTGCCAGCAGCTTAGATCTCGACGAGCAGTACTTC.

The chain joins TRBV9 to TRBJ1-1; D not certain. This CDR3 has 13 amino acids. CDR1 and CDR2 from the germline V gene are SGDLS and YYNGEE. Trimming took off 0 bases at V and 7 bases at J, with 10 bases between the two ends. The CDR3 sequence is CASSVEQSSEAFF. The CDR3 nucleotides read TGTGCCAGCAGCGTAGAACAGAGTAGTGAAGCTTTCTTT.

This clone was observed a few times. The chain combines TRBV7-6 with TRBJ2-2, with 12 bases matching TRBD1. Germline assignment: CDR1 SGHVS and CDR2 FNYEAQ. CDR3 length: 17 amino acids. V lost 5 bases to trimming and J lost 1 base; unmatched junction nucleotides: 5. CDR3 region: CASSPGTGGWNTGELFF. The CDR3 bases are TGTGCCAGCAGCCCCGGGACAGGGGGCTGGAACACCGGGGAGCTGTTTTTT.

The gene calls are TRBV6-6 and TRBJ1-2; TRBD1 is a possible D gene (6 bases). V dropped 0 bases and J dropped 4 bases, with 12 bases sitting between them. This CDR3 comprises 15 residues. The germline V gene has CDR1 MNHNY and CDR2 SVGAGI (reference sequence). The DNA of the CDR3 is TGTGCCAGCAGTTACTCCTCCGGGACAACCTATGGCTACACCTTC. This codes for CASSYSSGTTYGYTF.

This sequence joins TRBV6-1 and TRBJ1-2, with TRBD1 matching 7 bases. J gave up 5 bases and V 1 base, and 4 bases lay outside the gene matches. The CDR3 sequence is 14 residues long. CDR1 MNHNS and CDR2 SASEGT come from the germline V gene. For the CDR3, the DNA is TGTGCCAGCAGTGAAGAACAGGGGCAGTATGGCTACACCTTC. Its translation is CASSEEQGQYGYTF.

Details on this clone: Additional DNA sequences in this sample encode the identical CDR3. The genes are TRBV20-1 and TRBJ2-7; D remains ambiguous. Germline V gene data show CDR1 as DFQATT and CDR2 as SNEGSKA (reference sequence). The CDR3 runs to 13 residues. V dropped 3 bases and J dropped 2 bases, with 11 bases sitting between them. This CDR3 is CSASPGSTYEQYF. CDR3 DNA sequence: TGCAGTGCTAGTCCAGGCTCGACCTACGAGCAGTACTTC.

In this sample, this clone turned up a few times. The V gene is TRBV6-2 or TRBV6-3, the J gene TRBJ2-2; 7 bases line up with TRBD2. Germline CDR1 MNHEY, CDR2 SVGEGT. The V and J ends lost 5 bases and 5 bases, in that order; junction bases with no gene match: 2. The CDR3 spans 13 residues. The CDR3 coding sequence is TGTGCCAGCAGTACGCGGGAGACCGGGGAGCTGTTTTTT. The encoded protein is CASSTRETGELFF.

The J gene is TRBJ1-2, the V gene TRBV19; D is possibly TRBD1 (5 bases). Germline CDR1 and CDR2: LNHDA and SQIVND (reference sequence). The CDR3 spans 15 residues. Trimming left V 5 bases short and J 4 bases short, with 17 bases between. The CDR3 region is CASSLYTTEIYGYTF. CDR3 coding DNA: TGTGCCAGTAGTCTCTATACGACAGAAATCTATGGCTACACCTTC.

The chain uses TRBV3-1 (or the pseudogene TRBV3-2) and TRBJ2-2; 7 bases map to TRBD1. The CDR3 runs 16 residues. V was pared by 5 bases and J by 2 bases, with 8 bases of the junction left unmatched. Germline loops: CDR1 LGHDT, CDR2 YNNKEL (reference sequence). The CDR3 sequence: CASSSSGTANTGELFF. The CDR3 DNA reads TGTGCCAGCAGCTCCTCCGGGACAGCTAACACCGGGGAGCTGTTTTTT.

The chain has TRBV19 and TRBJ2-3; no reliable D call. The CDR3 length is 16 residues. V lost 2 bases and J 0 bases, leaving 12 bases between the germline ends. The germline V gene encodes CDR1 LNHDA and CDR2 SQIVND (reference sequence). The CDR3: CASSIMQRSSTDTQYF. The DNA of the CDR3 is TGTGCCAGTAGTATAATGCAGCGTTCTAGCACAGATACGCAGTATTTT.

This rearrangement joins TRBV10-3 to TRBJ2-1; 7 nucleotides agree with TRBD2. CDR3 length: 16 amino acids. Per germline, CDR1 ENHRY and CDR2 SYGVKD. Trimming cost V 0 bases and J 6 bases; bases outside gene matches: 8. The CDR3 DNA reads as TGTGCCATCAGTGAGTCGGGAGGGGTCCCTCTCAATGAGCAGTTCTTC. It codes for CAISESGGVPLNEQFF.